One and the same sample provided the 19 T cell receptor beta chains below, sequenced in a study of T cells after yellow fever vaccination (dated by TCRdb to between 2018 and 2020). The sample's treatment or condition label, decoded: live attenuated yellow fever vaccine strain. The protocol used for the library was 5' RACE. The reads were generated on an Illumina HiSeq 2500. TCRdb ran its own pipeline on the public reads, namely fastp trimming at Q25 and MiXCR clone calling, and kept in-frame beta chains. When rows share a CDR3 protein, they turn into one entry using the most common DNA and genes. The sample table holds approximately 34,000 distinct CDR3 sequences, of which less than 8% were seen once. About 20% of the sample is in the top ten clones. The sequenced sample was PBMCs, either bulk or a sorted T-cell subset (CD4+, CD8+, memory, or dextramer-sorted; not recorded which), obtained on the day of the first yellow fever vaccination. These receptors originate from a man in his late teens or twenties who received the YFV17D yellow fever vaccine.

This clonotype was counted between two and nine times. The genes are TRBV2 and TRBJ1-6, with D possibly TRBD1 on 6 matching bases. The germline V gene has CDR1 SNHLY and CDR2 FYNNEI. CDR3 length equals 13 residues. The ends were cut back, 7 bases at V and 6 bases at J, with 10 bases in the middle. The CDR3 DNA reads TGTGCCAGCAAACGGGGGCCTAATTCACCCCTCCACTTT. Amino acids: CASKRGPNSPLHF.

A word on this clonotype: This may stem from a read error, because a much larger clone lies one nucleotide away. V usage is TRBV10-3 and J usage is TRBJ2-5, with D possibly matching TRBD2 (5 bases). Looked up from germline, CDR1 is ENHRY and CDR2 is SYGVKD. The CDR3 loop spans 15 amino acids. In DNA form, the CDR3 reads TGTTCCATCAGTGATCCAGCGGCCACGAAAGAGACCCAGTACTTC. Translated: CSISDPAATKETQYF.

This clonotype has ten or more counts. V gene TRBV4-3 combines with J gene TRBJ1-2; D is undetermined. Trimming took 1 base from V and 4 from J, leaving 10 bases between them. The CDR3 has 14 amino acids. Germline CDR1 and CDR2: LGHNA and YSLEER. CDR3 in DNA: TGCGCCAGCAGCCAAGCTCCGGGATCCTATGGCTACACCTTC. It yields the protein CASSQAPGSYGYTF.

The sample holds many counts of this clonotype. The chain has TRBV7-3 and TRBJ2-1, with D hard to call. V lost 3 bases and J lost 0, with 9 bases in between. The CDR3 spans 15 residues. Germline V CDR1 and CDR2: SGHTA, FQGTGA. The CDR3 spells CASSLDLSSYNEQFF. CDR3 DNA sequence: TGTGCCAGCAGCTTGGACCTGAGCTCCTACAATGAGCAGTTCTTC.

This clonotype was seen more than once but under ten times. The chain employs TRBV18 and TRBJ2-7; D possibly corresponds to TRBD2 (6 bases). Germline CDR1 and CDR2: KGHSH and LQKENI. V gave up 3 bases and J gave up 9 bases, with 24 bases separating them. This CDR3 is built from 16 residues. As DNA, the CDR3 is TGTGCCAGCTCACCTGTGATCCCCGGAGAAGCGGGCGTGCAGTACGTC. The encoded protein is CASSPVIPGEAGVQYV.

This clonotype occurred many times. The J gene is TRBJ2-1, the V gene TRBV7-3, with 9 bases identical to TRBD2. This CDR3 comprises 16 residues. CDR1 and CDR2 from the germline V gene are SGHTA and FQGTGA. The junction had 5 bases not matched to a gene; V was cut back by 4 bases and J by 1 base. The CDR3, as DNA: TGTGCCAGCAGCTCGACTAGCGGATCATCCTACAATGAGCAGTTCTTC. It is translated as CASSSTSGSSYNEQFF.

This clonotype was observed many times. J is TRBJ2-5 and V is TRBV12-3 or TRBV12-4; 11 nucleotides align to TRBD2. V was pared by 6 bases and J by 5 bases, with 11 bases of the junction left unmatched. The CDR3 is made up of 16 amino acids. The CDR3 spells CASRGETSGVSETQYF. In DNA, the CDR3 is TGTGCCAGCAGGGGTGAGACTAGCGGGGTATCGGAGACCCAGTACTTC.

This clonotype was counted many times. The chain joins TRBV7-2 to TRBJ2-7, with D hard to call. The CDR3 runs 13 residues. The germline V and J ends were trimmed by 5 bases and 3 bases, with 11 bases remaining between them. The germline CDR1 and CDR2 sequences are SGHTA and FQGNSA. CDR3: CASSRTGLYEQYF. The CDR3 DNA follows: TGTGCCAGCAGCCGCACTGGGCTCTACGAGCAGTACTTC. Full variable domain (remainder filled in from reference TRBV7-2 and TRBJ2-7): GAGVSQSPSNKVTEKGKDVELRCDPISGHTALYWYRQSLGQGLEFLIYFQGNSAPDKSGLPSDRFSAERTGGSVSTLTIQRTQQEDSAVYLCASSRTGLYEQYFGPGTRLTVT.

This clonotype was found many times. The chain is built from TRBV7-2 and TRBJ1-1; 7 bases are a match to TRBD1. V shed 5 bases and J 1 base; nucleotides not matched to a gene: 7. CDR1 is SGHTA and CDR2 is FQGNSA in the germline V gene. The CDR3 is 15 residues long. The CDR3 spells CASSRRTGENTEAFF. In DNA, the CDR3 is TGTGCCAGCAGCCGGCGGACAGGCGAGAACACTGAAGCTTTCTTT.

This clonotype was detected ten times or more. The V call is TRBV20-1, the J call TRBJ1-5; D is possibly TRBD1 (6 bases). CDR1 DFQATT and CDR2 SNEGSKA come from the germline V gene (reference sequence). Trimming took off 4 bases at V and 3 bases at J, with 10 bases between the two ends. The CDR3 covers 13 residues. The CDR3 coding sequence is TGCAGTGCTACAGGGGACCACAATCAGCCCCAGCATTTT. Protein: CSATGDHNQPQHF.

The sample holds a few counts of this clonotype. This chain uses TRBV12-2 with TRBJ1-6; the table calls TRBD1, which could not be checked here. TRBV12-2 is a recognized pseudogene. CDR3 length: 16 amino acids. CDR3 loop: CASRLVGLRTGITLHF. Here the CDR3 DNA reads TGTGCAAGTCGCTTAGTGGGTCTGCGGACAGGGATTACCCTCCACTTT.

This clonotype has at least ten counts. J is TRBJ1-5 and V is TRBV3-1, with TRBD1 matching 7 bases. The CDR3 sequence is 13 residues long. CDR1 and CDR2 (germline): LGHDT, YNNKEL (reference sequence). Trimming at V came to 9 bases and at J to 7 bases, leaving 9 bases not matched to a gene. This chain's CDR3 is CASSQGPEQPQHF. CDR3 sequence (DNA): TGTGCCAGTTCACAGGGGCCGGAGCAGCCCCAGCATTTT.

This clonotype has ten or more counts. This chain connects TRBV5-8 to TRBJ2-7; 8 bases match TRBD1. This CDR3 region has 14 residues. After removal of 2 bases from V and 5 bases from J, the junction contained 6 bases not matched to a gene. The germline V gene encodes CDR1 SGHTS and CDR2 YDEGEE. The CDR3 loop is CASSLGQGLDEQYF. CDR3 nucleotides: TGTGCCAGCAGCTTAGGACAGGGCCTAGACGAGCAGTACTTC.

The table lists this clonotype with many counts. The J gene is TRBJ1-1, the V gene TRBV19; D unresolved. Germline CDR1 is LNHDA and CDR2 is SQIVND (reference sequence). The CDR3 covers 17 residues. Trimming removed 3 bases at V and 1 base at J, with 18 bases between. The CDR3 is CASSICGCLLPNTEAFF. CDR3 sequence (DNA): TGTGCCAGTAGTATTTGCGGCTGTTTGCTCCCGAACACTGAAGCTTTCTTT. The full variable domain, rest sourced from reference TRBV19 and TRBJ1-1, is DGGITQSPKYLFRKEGQNVTLSCEQNLNHDAMYWYRQDPGQGLRLIYYSQIVNDFQKGDIAEGYSVSREKKESFPLTVTSAQKNPTAFYLCASSICGCLLPNTEAFFGQGTRLTVV.

V and J are TRBV12-3 or TRBV12-4 and TRBJ2-7; possibly TRBD1 or TRBD2 for D (5 bases each). This CDR3 has 14 amino acids. V was trimmed by 6 bases and J by 1 base, leaving 13 bases between them. As DNA, the CDR3 is TGTGCCAGCAGGGGAACGGGACGGTCCTACGAGCAGTACTTC. This translates into CASRGTGRSYEQYF.

This clonotype was seen repeatedly, ten times or more. The chain carries TRBV9 and TRBJ1-4; 7 bases align to TRBD1. The CDR3 has 15 residues. Looked up from germline, CDR1 is SGDLS and CDR2 is YYNGEE. V shed 0 bases and J 5 bases; nucleotides not matched to a gene: 4. CDR3 sequence reads: CASSVDGTVNEKLFF. The CDR3 DNA reads as TGTGCCAGCAGCGTAGATGGGACAGTCAATGAAAAACTGTTTTTT.

This clonotype came up many times. V is TRBV6-2 or TRBV6-3 and J is TRBJ2-1; perhaps D is TRBD1 or TRBD2 (5 bases each). The CDR3 has 14 amino acids. The V end lost 6 bases, the J end lost 0 bases, and 9 bases lay between the germline ends. Germline V CDR1 and CDR2: MNHEY, SVGEGT. The CDR3 reads CASRGTSSYNEQFF. The CDR3 DNA is TGTGCCAGCAGGGGGACGAGCTCCTACAATGAGCAGTTCTTC.

Many counts were recorded for this clonotype. The chain combines TRBV7-2 with TRBJ2-7, with D possibly being TRBD1 (5 bases). V lost 1 base and J lost 7, with 17 bases in between. The germline gives CDR1 SGHTA, CDR2 FQGNSA. The CDR3 covers 15 residues. Here the CDR3 reads CASSLDQGSSWEQYV. DNA for the CDR3: TGTGCCAGCAGCTTAGATCAGGGTTCCTCTTGGGAGCAGTACGTC.

The table lists this clonotype with a few counts. The V call is TRBV7-8, the J call TRBJ1-4; TRBD1 might be the D (5 bases). V lost 4 bases to trimming and J lost 6 bases, with 12 bases between them. Germline-derived CDR1 and CDR2 are SGHVS and FQNEAQ. The CDR3 has 14 amino acids. For the CDR3, the DNA is TGTGCCAGCAGCTCCGGGACGACCTATGAAAAACTGTTTTTT. Translating gives CASSSGTTYEKLFF.